A single TCR beta chain is shown here with its context. Its target is not known. This record belongs to a study of T cell responses to AZD1222 COVID-19 vaccine. General study results and limits: Repertoire sampling happened only post peak T cell response. Donors were mostly white British, more females; clonal diversity possibly underestimated. Vaccine-related CD4 TCRs covered spike, predominating at 160-218 and 743-854.

Generated by immunoSEQ multiplex PCR, the TCRdb table keeps only in-frame clones and is missing some. The top ten hold more than 1.5% of the sample, which has about 180,000 clones, around 90% seen once. Whether given at about 4 or about 12 weeks, second doses were pooled. The CDR3 has 14 amino acids. V lost 0 bases, J lost 5 bases, and 1 base stayed unmatched. Germline V gene sequence: CDR1 SGHRS, CDR2 YFSETQ. The gene calls are TRBV5-1 and TRBJ1-2, with 10 bases fitting TRBD1. The starting material was peripheral blood, obtained 28 days after the second AZD1222 dose. This sequence originates from an adult who received the AZD1222 COVID-19 vaccine. The CDR3 reads CASSLGDRGYGYTF. CDR3 bases: TGCGCCAGCAGCTTGGGGGACAGGGGTTATGGCTACACCTTC.